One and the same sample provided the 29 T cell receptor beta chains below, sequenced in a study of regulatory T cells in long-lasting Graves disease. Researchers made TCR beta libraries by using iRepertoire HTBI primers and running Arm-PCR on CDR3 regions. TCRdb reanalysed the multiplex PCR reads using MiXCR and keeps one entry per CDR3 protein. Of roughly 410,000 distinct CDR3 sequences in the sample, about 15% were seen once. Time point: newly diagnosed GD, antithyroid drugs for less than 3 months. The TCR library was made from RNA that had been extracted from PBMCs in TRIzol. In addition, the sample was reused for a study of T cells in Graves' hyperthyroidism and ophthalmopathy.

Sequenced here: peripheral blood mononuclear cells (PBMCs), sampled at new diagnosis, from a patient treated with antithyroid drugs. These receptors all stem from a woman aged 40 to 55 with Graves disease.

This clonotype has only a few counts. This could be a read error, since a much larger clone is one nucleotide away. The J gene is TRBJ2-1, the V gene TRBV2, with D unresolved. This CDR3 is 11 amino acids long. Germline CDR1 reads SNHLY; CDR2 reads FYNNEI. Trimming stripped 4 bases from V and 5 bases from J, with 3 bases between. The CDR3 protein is CASSVHNEQFF. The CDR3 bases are TGTGCCAGCAGTGTACACAATGAGCAGTTCTTC.

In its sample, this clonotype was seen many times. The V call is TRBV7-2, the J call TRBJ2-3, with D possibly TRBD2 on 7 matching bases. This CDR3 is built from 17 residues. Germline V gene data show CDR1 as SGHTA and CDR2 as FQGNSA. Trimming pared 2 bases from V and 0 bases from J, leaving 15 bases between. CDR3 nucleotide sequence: TGTGCCAGCAGCTTATGGCCTAGGGGGGGTAGCACAGATACGCAGTATTTT. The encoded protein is CASSLWPRGGSTDTQYF.

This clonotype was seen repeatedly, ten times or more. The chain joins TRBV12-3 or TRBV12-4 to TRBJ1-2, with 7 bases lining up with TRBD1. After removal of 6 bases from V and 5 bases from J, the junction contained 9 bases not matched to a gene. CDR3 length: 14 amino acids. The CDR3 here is CASRGGQTFYGYTF. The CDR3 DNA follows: TGTGCCAGCAGAGGGGGACAGACCTTTTATGGCTACACCTTC.

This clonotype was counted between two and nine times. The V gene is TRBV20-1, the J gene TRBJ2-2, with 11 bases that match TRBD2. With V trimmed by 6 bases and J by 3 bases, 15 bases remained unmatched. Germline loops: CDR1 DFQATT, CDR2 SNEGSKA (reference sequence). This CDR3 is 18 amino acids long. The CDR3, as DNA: TGCAGTGCCCCCGGGCGATTACTAGCGGGAGCTCACACCGGGGAGCTGTTTTTT. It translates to CSAPGRLLAGAHTGELFF.

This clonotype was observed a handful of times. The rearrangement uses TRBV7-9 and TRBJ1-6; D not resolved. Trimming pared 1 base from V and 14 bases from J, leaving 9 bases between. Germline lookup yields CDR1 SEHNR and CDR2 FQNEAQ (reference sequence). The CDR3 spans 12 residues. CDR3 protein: CASSLGFRTLHF. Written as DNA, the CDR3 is TGTGCCAGCAGCTTAGGGTTTCGGACCCTCCACTTT.

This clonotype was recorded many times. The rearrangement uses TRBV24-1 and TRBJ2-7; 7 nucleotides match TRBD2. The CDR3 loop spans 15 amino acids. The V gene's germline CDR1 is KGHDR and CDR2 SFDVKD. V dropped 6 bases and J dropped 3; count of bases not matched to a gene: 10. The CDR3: CATSWGDYYHYEQYF. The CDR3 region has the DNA TGTGCCACCAGTTGGGGGGACTACTACCACTACGAGCAGTACTTC.

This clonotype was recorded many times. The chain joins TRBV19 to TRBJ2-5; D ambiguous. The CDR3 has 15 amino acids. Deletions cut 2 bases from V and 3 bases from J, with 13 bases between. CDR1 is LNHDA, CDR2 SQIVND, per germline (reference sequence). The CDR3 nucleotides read TGTGCCAGTAGTATAAATTGGCTCAGAAAAGAGACCCAGTACTTC. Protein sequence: CASSINWLRKETQYF.

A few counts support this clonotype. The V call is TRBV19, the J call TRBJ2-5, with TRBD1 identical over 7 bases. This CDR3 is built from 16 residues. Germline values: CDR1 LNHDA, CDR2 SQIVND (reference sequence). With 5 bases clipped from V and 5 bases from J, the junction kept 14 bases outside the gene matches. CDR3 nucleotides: TGTGCCAGTAGTTTAGGATCACAGGGGTGGGCGGAGACCCAGTACTTC. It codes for CASSLGSQGWAETQYF.

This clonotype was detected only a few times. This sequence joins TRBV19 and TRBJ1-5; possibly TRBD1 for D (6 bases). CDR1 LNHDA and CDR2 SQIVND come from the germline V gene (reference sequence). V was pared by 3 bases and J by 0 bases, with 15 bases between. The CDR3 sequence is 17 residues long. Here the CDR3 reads CASSIRGTHDSNQPQHF. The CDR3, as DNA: TGTGCCAGTAGTATCAGGGGCACCCACGATAGCAATCAGCCCCAGCATTTT. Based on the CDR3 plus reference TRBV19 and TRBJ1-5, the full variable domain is DGGITQSPKYLFRKEGQNVTLSCEQNLNHDAMYWYRQDPGQGLRLIYYSQIVNDFQKGDIAEGYSVSREKKESFPLTVTSAQKNPTAFYLCASSIRGTHDSNQPQHFGDGTRLSIL.

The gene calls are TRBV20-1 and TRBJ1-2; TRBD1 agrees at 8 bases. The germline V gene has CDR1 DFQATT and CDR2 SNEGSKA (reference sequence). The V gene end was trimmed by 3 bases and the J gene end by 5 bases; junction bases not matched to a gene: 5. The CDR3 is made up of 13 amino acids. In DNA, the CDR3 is TGCAGTGCTAGTGGCCACAGGGGGTATGGCTACACCTTC. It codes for CSASGHRGYGYTF.

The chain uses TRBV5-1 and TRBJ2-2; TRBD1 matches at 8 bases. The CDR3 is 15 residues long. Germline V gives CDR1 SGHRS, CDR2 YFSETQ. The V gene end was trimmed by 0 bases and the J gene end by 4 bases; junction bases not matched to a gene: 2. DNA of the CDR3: TGCGCCAGCAGCTTGGGGACAGGGCGCACCGGGGAGCTGTTTTTT. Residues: CASSLGTGRTGELFF.

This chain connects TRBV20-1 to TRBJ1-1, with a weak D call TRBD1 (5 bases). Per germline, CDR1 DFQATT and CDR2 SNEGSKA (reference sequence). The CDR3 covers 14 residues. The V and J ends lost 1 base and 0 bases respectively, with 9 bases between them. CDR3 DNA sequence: TGCAGTGCTAGAGGCATGGGGGTGAACACTGAAGCTTTCTTT. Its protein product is CSARGMGVNTEAFF.

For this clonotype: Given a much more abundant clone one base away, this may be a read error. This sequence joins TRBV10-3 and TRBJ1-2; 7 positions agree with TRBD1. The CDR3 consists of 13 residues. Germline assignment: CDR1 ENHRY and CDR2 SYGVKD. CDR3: CVSQTGPNYGYTF. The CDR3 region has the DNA TGTGTCAGCCAGACAGGGCCTAACTATGGCTACACCTTC.

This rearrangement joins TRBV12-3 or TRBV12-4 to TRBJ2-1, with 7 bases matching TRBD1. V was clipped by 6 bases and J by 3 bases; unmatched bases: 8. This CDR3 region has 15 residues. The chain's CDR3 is CASSDRGGNYNEQFF. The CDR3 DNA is TGTGCCAGCAGCGATAGAGGGGGCAACTACAATGAGCAGTTCTTC.

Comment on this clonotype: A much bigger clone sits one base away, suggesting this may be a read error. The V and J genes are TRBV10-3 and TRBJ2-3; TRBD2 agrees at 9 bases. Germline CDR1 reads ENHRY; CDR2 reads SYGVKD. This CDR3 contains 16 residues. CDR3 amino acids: CAISESGTSTGDTQCF. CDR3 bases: TGTGCCATCAGTGAGTCCGGGACTAGCACCGGAGATACGCAGTGTTTT.

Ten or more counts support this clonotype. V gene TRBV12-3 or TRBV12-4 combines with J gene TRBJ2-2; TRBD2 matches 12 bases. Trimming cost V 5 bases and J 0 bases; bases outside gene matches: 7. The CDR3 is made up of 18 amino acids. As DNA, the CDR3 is TGTGCCAGCAGTCAAACGGGACTAGCGGGCCCGAACACCGGGGAGCTGTTTTTT. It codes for CASSQTGLAGPNTGELFF.

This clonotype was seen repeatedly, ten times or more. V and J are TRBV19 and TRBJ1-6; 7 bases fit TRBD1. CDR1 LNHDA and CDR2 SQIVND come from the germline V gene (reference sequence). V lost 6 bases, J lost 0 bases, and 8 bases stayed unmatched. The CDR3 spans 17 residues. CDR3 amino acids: CASRALTGSSYNSPLHF. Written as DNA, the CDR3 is TGTGCCAGTAGAGCGCTGACAGGGAGCTCCTATAATTCACCCCTCCACTTT.

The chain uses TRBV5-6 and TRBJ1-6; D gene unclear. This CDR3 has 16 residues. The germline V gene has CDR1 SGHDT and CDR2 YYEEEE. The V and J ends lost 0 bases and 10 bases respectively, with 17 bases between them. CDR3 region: CASSLGDTSGWSPLHF. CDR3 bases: TGTGCCAGCAGCTTGGGAGACACATCGGGTTGGTCACCCCTCCACTTT.

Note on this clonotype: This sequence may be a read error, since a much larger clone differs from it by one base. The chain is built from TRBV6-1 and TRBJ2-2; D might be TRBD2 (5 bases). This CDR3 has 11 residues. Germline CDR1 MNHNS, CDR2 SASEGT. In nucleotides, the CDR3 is TGTGCCGGCAGTCCGGGGTCTATGGTGTTTTTT. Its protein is CAGSPGSMVFF.

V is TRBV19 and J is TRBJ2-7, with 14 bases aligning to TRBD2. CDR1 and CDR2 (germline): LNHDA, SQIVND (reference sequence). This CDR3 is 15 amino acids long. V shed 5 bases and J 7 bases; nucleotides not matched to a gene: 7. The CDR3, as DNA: TGTGCCAGTAGTGTGATGGGACTAGCGGGAGAAGAGCAGTACTTC. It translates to CASSVMGLAGEEQYF.

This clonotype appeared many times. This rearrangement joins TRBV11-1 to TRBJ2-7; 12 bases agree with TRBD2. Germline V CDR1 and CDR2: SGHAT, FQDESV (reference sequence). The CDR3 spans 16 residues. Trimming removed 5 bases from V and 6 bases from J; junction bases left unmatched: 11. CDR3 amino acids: CASSLETSGSWREQYF. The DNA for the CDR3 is TGTGCCAGCAGCCTAGAGACTAGCGGGAGTTGGCGCGAGCAGTACTTC.

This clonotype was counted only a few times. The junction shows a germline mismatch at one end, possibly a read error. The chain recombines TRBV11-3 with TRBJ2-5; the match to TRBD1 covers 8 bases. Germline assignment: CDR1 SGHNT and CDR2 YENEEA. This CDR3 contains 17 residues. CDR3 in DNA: TGCGCCAGCAGCCAAGGAGCCGGGACAGGCCTACAAGAGACCCAGTACTTC. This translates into CASSQGAGTGLQETQYF.

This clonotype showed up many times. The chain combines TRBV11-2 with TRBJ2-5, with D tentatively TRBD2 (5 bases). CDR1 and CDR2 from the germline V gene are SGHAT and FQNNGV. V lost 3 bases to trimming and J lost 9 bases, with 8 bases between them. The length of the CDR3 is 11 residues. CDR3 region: CASSLAGAQYF. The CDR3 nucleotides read TGTGCCAGCAGCTTGGCCGGGGCCCAGTACTTC.

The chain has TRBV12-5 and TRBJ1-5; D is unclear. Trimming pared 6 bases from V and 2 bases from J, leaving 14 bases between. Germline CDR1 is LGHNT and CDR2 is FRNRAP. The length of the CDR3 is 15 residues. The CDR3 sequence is CASGHISTGNQPQHF. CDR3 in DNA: TGTGCTAGTGGCCATATCTCTACAGGCAATCAGCCCCAGCATTTT.

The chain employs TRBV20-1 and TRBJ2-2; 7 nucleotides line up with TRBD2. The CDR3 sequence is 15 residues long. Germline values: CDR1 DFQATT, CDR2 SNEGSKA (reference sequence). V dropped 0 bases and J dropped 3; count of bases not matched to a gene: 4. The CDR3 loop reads CSARDPLADTGELFF. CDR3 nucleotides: TGCAGTGCTAGAGATCCCCTAGCGGACACCGGGGAGCTGTTTTTT.

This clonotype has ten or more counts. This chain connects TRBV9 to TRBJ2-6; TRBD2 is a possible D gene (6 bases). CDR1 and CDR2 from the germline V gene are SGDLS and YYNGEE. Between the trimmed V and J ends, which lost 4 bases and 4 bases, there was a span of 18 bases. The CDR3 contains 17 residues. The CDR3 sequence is CASSPWGVSTGANVLTF. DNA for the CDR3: TGTGCCAGCAGCCCCTGGGGGGTTTCGACCGGGGCCAACGTCCTGACTTTC.

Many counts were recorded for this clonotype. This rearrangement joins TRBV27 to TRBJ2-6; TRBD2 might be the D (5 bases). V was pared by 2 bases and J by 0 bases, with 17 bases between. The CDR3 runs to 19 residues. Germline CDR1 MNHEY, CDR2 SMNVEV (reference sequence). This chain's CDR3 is CASSLEGGPFSSGANVLTF. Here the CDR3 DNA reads TGTGCCAGCAGTTTAGAGGGCGGGCCCTTTTCCTCTGGGGCCAACGTCCTGACTTTC.

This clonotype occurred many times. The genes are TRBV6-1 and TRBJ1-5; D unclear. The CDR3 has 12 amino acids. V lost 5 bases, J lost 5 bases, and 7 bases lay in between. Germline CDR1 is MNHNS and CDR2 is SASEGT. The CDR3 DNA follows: TGTGCCAGCAGTACCTTTGATCAGCCCCAGCATTTT. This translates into CASSTFDQPQHF.

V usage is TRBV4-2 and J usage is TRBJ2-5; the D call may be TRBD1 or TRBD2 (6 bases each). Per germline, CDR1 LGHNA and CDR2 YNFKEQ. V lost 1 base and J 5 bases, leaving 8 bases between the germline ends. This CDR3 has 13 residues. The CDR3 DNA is TGTGCCAGCAGCCAAGGAGGGGGGGAGACCCAGTACTTC. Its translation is CASSQGGGETQYF.